This T cell receptor beta chain is drawn from a study of T cell changes during pregnancy in multiple sclerosis. Using immunoSEQ multiplex PCR, the repertoire was profiled, and TCRdb retains in-frame clones only, with some absent. The sample records tens of thousands of clones, just over 90% being singletons. The CDR3 loop spans 16 amino acids. Per germline, CDR1 SGDLS and CDR2 YYNGEE. V was cut by 0 bases and J by 3 bases, with 14 bases left in between. V usage is TRBV9 and J usage is TRBJ2-3, with D unresolved. The material sequenced was CD4+ T cells from peripheral blood mononuclear cells, taken before pregnancy. This clonotype was obtained from a female donor with multiple sclerosis, enrolled in a pregnancy study. The CDR3 sequence is CASSVEHTGATDTQYF. The CDR3 nucleotides read TGTGCCAGCAGCGTAGAACATACCGGAGCGACAGATACGCAGTATTTT.